The T cell receptor (beta chain) described here comes from a study of T cell repertoires in cytomegalovirus infection. Study details: Carrying CMV and the relevant HLA type showed in public TCR beta signatures. Study observations and caveats: CMV carriers having the relevant HLA were flagged by cumulative public TCR beta family frequency. The ex vivo response was dominated by HLA-C-restricted CMV-specific TCR beta clonotypes.

TCRdb re-called the reads with MiXCR, one entry per CDR3 protein. This table holds 150,000 to 180,000 distinct CDR3 sequences, around 20% found once. CDR3 length: 11 residues. Between the trimmed V and J ends, which lost 5 bases and 2 bases, there was a span of 4 bases. The germline V gene has CDR1 SEHNR and CDR2 FQNEAQ (reference sequence). This clonotype was counted only a few times. The antigen remains undetermined. The sequence came from a human donor in good health (CMV status not recorded). Some clones in this sample may be carry-over from other donors' samples. The chain recombines TRBV7-9 with TRBJ2-7; no firm D call. Sequenced material: PBMCs. The CDR3 loop is CASSVAYEQYF. In DNA form, the CDR3 reads TGTGCCAGCAGCGTTGCCTACGAGCAGTACTTC.